This T cell receptor beta chain was found in a study of shared clonotypes between healthy human individuals. Of note for this clone: Its specificity is unknown.

This CDR3 spans 14 amino acids. Measured with immunoSEQ multiplex PCR; TCRdb has only the in-frame clones, and not every one. The sample has under 1 million clones; more than 85% are singletons. Naive CD8 cells were CD45RO-negative, positively selected for CCR7, excluding terminally differentiated effector memory CD45RA+ cells. The donors were adults (healthy and HIV-negative) with no recent acute infections or vaccinations. Broader study findings: Naive subsets usually exceeded memory subsets in estimated richness.

Input material: naive CD8+ T cells sorted from blood. The origin of this receptor is a man aged 25 to 45 in good health. The V and J genes are TRBV21-1 and TRBJ2-3. TRBV21-1 is listed as a pseudogene. This CDR3 reads CASSGEGHTDTQYF. CDR3 coding DNA: TGTGCCAGCAGCGGGGAAGGTCACACAGATACGCAGTATTTT.